A single sample is the source of the 21 T cell receptor beta chains below, sequenced in a study of Tregs in tolerant kidney transplant recipients. The assay was immunoSEQ multiplex PCR, and TCRdb's table has in-frame clones only and misses some. Among some 250,000 clones listed, 80% to 85% were seen once. Sequenced material: CD4+ T cells from blood. The receptor set was obtained from a human donor in good health.

The table lists this clone with a few counts. The chain carries TRBV6-5 and TRBJ2-2; tentative D call: TRBD2 (5 bases). V lost 4 bases, J lost 0 bases, and 9 bases lay in between. The CDR3 runs to 15 residues. Germline V gene data show CDR1 as MNHEY and CDR2 as SVGAGI. As DNA, the CDR3 is TGTGCCAGCAGTTCGCGGGCCACGAACACCGGGGAGCTGTTTTTT. This codes for CASSSRATNTGELFF.

This chain uses TRBV6-5 with TRBJ1-2; no definite D call. The V gene's germline CDR1 is MNHEY and CDR2 SVGAGI. The CDR3 is 16 amino acids. Deletions cut 0 bases from V and 2 bases from J, with 13 bases between. CDR3: CASSYSGSSLNYGYTF. CDR3 bases: TGTGCCAGCAGTTACTCGGGCAGCTCCCTAAACTATGGCTACACCTTC.

J is TRBJ2-7 and V is TRBV6-5; D not resolved. The CDR3 extends over 14 amino acids. Trimming pared 4 bases from V and 3 bases from J, leaving 13 bases between. CDR1 and CDR2 from the germline V gene are MNHEY and SVGAGI. The CDR3 is CASSSPGSDYEQYF. CDR3 DNA sequence: TGTGCCAGCAGTTCCCCGGGCAGCGACTACGAGCAGTACTTC.

V usage is TRBV5-4 and J usage is TRBJ2-2; D is undetermined. The length of the CDR3 is 14 residues. Germline values: CDR1 SGHNT, CDR2 YYREEE (reference sequence). V was cut by 2 bases and J by 3 bases, with 8 bases left in between. As DNA, the CDR3 is TGTGCCAGCAGCTTTCGCAGAGACACCGGGGAGCTGTTTTTT. It specifies CASSFRRDTGELFF.

The gene calls are TRBV18 and TRBJ2-7; perhaps D is TRBD1 or TRBD2 (5 bases each). The V and J ends lost 3 bases and 0 bases respectively, with 15 bases between them. The CDR3 runs 16 residues. Germline V CDR1 and CDR2: KGHSH, LQKENI. For the CDR3, the DNA is TGTGCCAGCTCACCTATAGAGGGCAGGGCCTCCTACGAGCAGTACTTC. Residues: CASSPIEGRASYEQYF.

This clone appeared a single time. The CDR3 DNA sequence: TGCGCCAGCAGCACCTTGGGAGACACAGATACGCAGTATTTT. This translates into CASSTLGDTDTQYF. The rearrangement uses TRBV5-1 and TRBJ2-3, with a tentative D call TRBD2 (5 bases). V lost 4 bases, J lost 2 bases, and 11 bases lay in between. This CDR3 has 14 amino acids. Germline V gives CDR1 SGHRS, CDR2 YFSETQ.

This chain connects TRBV27 to TRBJ2-5; 14 bases align to TRBD2. The J segment lost 5 bases and the V segment lost 5 bases, leaving 10 bases of the junction unmatched. Germline CDR1 reads MNHEY; CDR2 reads SMNVEV (reference sequence). The CDR3 extends over 17 amino acids. CDR3 nucleotides: TGTGCCAGCAGTCCAGGACTAGCGGGGGGAGGCGATGAGACCCAGTACTTC. Its translation is CASSPGLAGGGDETQYF.

This clone was found once. The chain combines TRBV14 with TRBJ2-1; 12 nucleotides match TRBD2. The CDR3 sequence is 15 residues long. Germline CDR1 is SGHDN and CDR2 is FVKESK. V shed 5 bases, J shed 7 bases, and the junction held 6 bases outside the gene matches. CDR3 coding DNA: TGTGCCAGCAGCTACCTAGCGGGAGGGGGTAATGAGCAGTTCTTC. It encodes CASSYLAGGGNEQFF.

V gene TRBV2 combines with J gene TRBJ2-5, with D uncertain. V lost 1 base to trimming and J lost 1 base, with 4 bases between them. The CDR3 runs to 13 residues. In germline, CDR1 is SNHLY, CDR2 FYNNEI. CDR3 in amino acids: CASSEGSQETQYF. The CDR3 region has the DNA TGTGCCAGCAGTGAAGGCAGCCAAGAGACCCAGTACTTC.

This clone was seen a single time. Relative to the germline gene, one junction end is altered; a read error may explain this. The CDR3 bases are TGTGCCAGCTCACCAACTCCCGCGGACGGATCCTTC. Amino acids: CASSPTPADGSF. The chain employs TRBV18 and TRBJ1-2; D uncertain. Germline assignment: CDR1 KGHSH and CDR2 LQKENI. The CDR3 loop spans 12 amino acids.

The V gene is TRBV10-3, the J gene TRBJ1-5; possible D gene TRBD1, 6 bases. The ends were cut back, 3 bases at V and 5 bases at J, with 17 bases in the middle. This CDR3 has 16 residues. Germline loops: CDR1 ENHRY, CDR2 SYGVKD. The CDR3 here is CAISESGTQNYQPQHF. CDR3 DNA sequence: TGTGCCATCAGTGAATCCGGGACACAAAATTATCAGCCCCAGCATTTT.

The J gene is TRBJ2-1, the V gene TRBV5-1; TRBD1 or TRBD2 may be the D gene (6 bases each). CDR3 size: 14 residues. Per germline, CDR1 SGHRS and CDR2 YFSETQ. Between the trimmed V and J ends, which lost 6 bases and 4 bases, there was a span of 14 bases. The CDR3 loop reads CASKVKGGYNEQFF. The CDR3 DNA follows: TGCGCCAGCAAGGTGAAGGGGGGATACAATGAGCAGTTCTTC.

A single count supports this clone. The chain employs TRBV18 and TRBJ1-4; possible D gene TRBD1, 6 bases. The CDR3 runs to 15 residues. V lost 4 bases, J lost 7 bases, and 16 bases lay in between. Germline lookup yields CDR1 KGHSH and CDR2 LQKENI. CDR3: CASSRSRGGVEKLFF. CDR3 bases: TGTGCCAGCTCACGTTCCAGGGGAGGGGTTGAAAAACTGTTTTTT.

This clone was found once. J is TRBJ2-1 and V is TRBV5-4; 10 bases agree with TRBD2. The CDR3 covers 16 residues. Germline V gene lookup returns CDR1 SGHNT and CDR2 YYREEE (reference sequence). Germline trimming cut 0 bases from V and 3 bases from J; bases unmatched to any gene: 3. Here the CDR3 DNA reads TGTGCCAGCAGCTTGGGGTCTAGCGGGAGCTACAATGAGCAGTTCTTC. Translating gives CASSLGSSGSYNEQFF. Full variable domain (missing parts from reference TRBV5-4 and TRBJ2-1): ETGVTQSPTHLIKTRGQQVTLRCSSQSGHNTVSWYQQALGQGPQFIFQYYREEENGRGNFPPRFSGLQFPNYSSELNVNALELDDSALYLCASSLGSSGSYNEQFFGPGTRLTVL.

This clone was recorded only once. V and J are TRBV30 and TRBJ2-3; 11 bases fit TRBD2. Losses at the gene ends were 4 bases for V and 2 bases for J; bases not matched to a gene: 14. The germline CDR1 and CDR2 sequences are GTSNPN and SVGIG (reference sequence). This CDR3 contains 18 residues. The CDR3 loop is CAWTCILAGGLFTDTQYF. CDR3 nucleotides: TGTGCCTGGACCTGCATCTTAGCGGGGGGGCTGTTCACAGATACGCAGTATTTT.

This clone was counted between two and nine times. The chain is built from TRBV9 and TRBJ1-2; TRBD1 might be the D (5 bases). Germline values: CDR1 SGDLS, CDR2 YYNGEE. This CDR3 comprises 15 residues. Trimming cost V 10 bases and J 0 bases, with 19 bases left between them. The CDR3 sequence is CAGFPPPGANYGYTF. The CDR3 coding sequence is TGTGCCGGATTTCCGCCCCCGGGGGCTAACTATGGCTACACCTTC.

On this clone: This sample includes further DNA sequences coding for the same CDR3. V usage is TRBV15 and J usage is TRBJ2-3; D gene uncertain. The germline CDR1 and CDR2 sequences are LNHNV and YYDKDF (reference sequence). Trimming left V 8 bases short and J 6 bases short, with 15 bases between. The CDR3 runs to 13 residues. The CDR3 sequence is CATRHGYTDTQYF. The CDR3 nucleotides are TGTGCCACCCGACACGGATACACGGATACGCAGTATTTT.

The chain is built from TRBV20-1 and TRBJ2-4, with TRBD1 identical over 10 bases. V dropped 5 bases and J dropped 8; count of bases not matched to a gene: 0. There are 11 residues in the CDR3. Germline lookup yields CDR1 DFQATT and CDR2 SNEGSKA (reference sequence). The CDR3 loop is CSAGTGDIQYF. Written as DNA, the CDR3 is TGCAGTGCTGGGACAGGGGACATTCAGTACTTC.

This chain connects TRBV9 to TRBJ2-7; TRBD1 agrees at 8 bases. Germline CDR1 reads SGDLS; CDR2 reads YYNGEE. The CDR3 is 16 amino acids. Trimming cost V 0 bases and J 2 bases; bases outside gene matches: 7. CDR3 sequence (DNA): TGTGCCAGCAGCGTAGCCGACACAGGGGGAGCCTACGAGCAGTACTTC. Translation: CASSVADTGGAYEQYF.

The chain combines TRBV18 with TRBJ1-5; 8 bases agree with TRBD1. The V and J ends lost 6 bases and 7 bases, in that order; junction bases with no gene match: 8. This CDR3 spans 14 amino acids. Per the germline V gene, CDR1 is KGHSH and CDR2 is LQKENI. In DNA, the CDR3 is TGTGCCAGCTCGTATACAGGGGGAGGGCAGCCCCAGCATTTT. Its translation is CASSYTGGGQPQHF.

The V and J genes are TRBV2 and TRBJ2-5; the match to TRBD2 covers 8 bases. The J call may be in error: the DNA end matches TRBJ2-7 better. Germline CDR1 and CDR2: SNHLY and FYNNEI. The CDR3 is 14 residues long. CDR3 in amino acids: CASRAGTRGYEQYF. The CDR3 DNA follows: TGTGCCAGCAGGGCGGGGACTAGGGGCTACGAGCAGTACTTC.